Reported below is one T cell receptor beta chain. The record originates from a study of cytomegalovirus exposure and HLA in healthy donors. This CDR3 contains 18 residues. Germline V gene lookup returns CDR1 MNHEY and CDR2 SMNVEV (reference sequence). Trimming pared 2 bases from V and 3 bases from J, leaving 19 bases between. PCR amplification relied on 60 Vbeta primers (plus 13 Jbeta primers). Data came from immunoSEQ multiplex PCR; TCRdb stores just in-frame clones and leaves some out. The sample totals 200,000 to 250,000 clones; its top ten clones hold 0.95% to 1.3%. The sequenced sample was PBMCs. The origin of this receptor is a girl aged 2-10 years in good health and CMV-seropositive. This chain uses TRBV27 with TRBJ2-2; D might be TRBD2 (6 bases). CDR3 sequence reads: CASSLMVLGGGDTGELFF. The CDR3 DNA sequence: TGTGCCAGCAGTTTAATGGTATTAGGAGGCGGGGACACCGGGGAGCTGTTTTTT.